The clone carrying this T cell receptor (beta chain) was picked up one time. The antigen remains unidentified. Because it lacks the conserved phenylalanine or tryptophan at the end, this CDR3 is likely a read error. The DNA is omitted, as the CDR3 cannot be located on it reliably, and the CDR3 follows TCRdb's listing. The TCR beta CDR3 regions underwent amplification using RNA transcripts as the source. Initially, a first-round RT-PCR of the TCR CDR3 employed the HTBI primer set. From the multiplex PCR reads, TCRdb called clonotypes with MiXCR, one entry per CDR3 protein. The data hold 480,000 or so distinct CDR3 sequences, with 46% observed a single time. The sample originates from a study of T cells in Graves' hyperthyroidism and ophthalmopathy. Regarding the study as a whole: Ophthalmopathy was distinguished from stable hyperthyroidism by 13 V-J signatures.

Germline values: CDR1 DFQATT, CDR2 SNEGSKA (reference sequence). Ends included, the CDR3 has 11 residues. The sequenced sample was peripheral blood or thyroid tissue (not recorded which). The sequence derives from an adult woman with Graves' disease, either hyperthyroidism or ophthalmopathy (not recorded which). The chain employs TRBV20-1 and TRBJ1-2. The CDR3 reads CSASTGLAATY.